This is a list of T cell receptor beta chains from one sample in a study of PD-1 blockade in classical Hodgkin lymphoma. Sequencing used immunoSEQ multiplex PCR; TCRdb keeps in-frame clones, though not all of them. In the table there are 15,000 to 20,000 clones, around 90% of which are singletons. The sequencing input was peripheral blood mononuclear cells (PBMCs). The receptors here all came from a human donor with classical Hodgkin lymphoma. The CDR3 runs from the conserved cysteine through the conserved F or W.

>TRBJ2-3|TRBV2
CASRQGGSTDTQYF
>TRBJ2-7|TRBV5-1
CASRRDNGYEQYF
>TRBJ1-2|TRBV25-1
CASSAQVLVDGYTF
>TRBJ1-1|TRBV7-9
CASSWGDDEAFF
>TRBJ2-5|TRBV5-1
CASSFGGRLQETQYF
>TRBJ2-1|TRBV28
CASRGVVQFF
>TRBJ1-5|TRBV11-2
CASSTGPGGSGPQHF
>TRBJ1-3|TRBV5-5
CASSLVGASGNTIYF
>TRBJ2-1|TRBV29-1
CSVSGEQFF
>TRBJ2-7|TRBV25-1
CASSPLGGDLAGEQYF
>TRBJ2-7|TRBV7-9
CASSLEGPDEQYF
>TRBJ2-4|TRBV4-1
CASPQDIQYF
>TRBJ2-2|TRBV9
CASSVRTGELFF
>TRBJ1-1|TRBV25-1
CASSDGGADTEAFF
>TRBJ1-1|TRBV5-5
CASSLQSSAFF
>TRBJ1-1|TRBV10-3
CAIRTGTVNTEAFF